This T cell receptor (beta chain) was recorded in a study of memory CD4+ T cells and cytomegalovirus serostatus (dated by TCRdb to the late 2010s). Context from the whole study: The cohort comprised around 35 healthy Belgian adults, 9 CMV seropositive and some 25 CMV seronegative. To replicate a published TCR-based CMV serostatus classifier, the researchers sequenced the CD4+ memory TCRbeta repertoires of a Belgian cohort whose cytomegalovirus serostatus was known.

Single viable CD3+CD4+CD8-CD45RO+ cells were sorted as memory CD4+ T cells on a FACSAria II. CMV serostatus was determined with a Roche Elecsys assay detecting serum IgG against CMV pp150, pp28, p38 and p52. Following thawing, total CD4+ T cells were enriched through positive selection using CD4 magnetic microbeads. Samples originated from another study that specifically interrogated the CD4+ T cell memory repertoire. Peripheral blood mononuclear cells were isolated and cryopreserved according to standard operating procedures, and serum was stored at -80 degrees C. The staining used CD3-PerCP (BW264/56), CD4-APC (RPA-T4), CD45RO-PE (UCHT1) and CD8-Pacific Orange (3B5) antibodies, and Sytox blue was used to exclude non-viable cells. The Quick-DNA Microprep Kit was used to extract genomic DNA from the sorted cells. Amplification of TCRbeta DNA was done with the immunoSEQ hsTCRbeta kit, following the protocol from the manufacturer. An Illumina MiSeq instrument was used to sequence the TCRbeta libraries. The study's processing was this. Removing out-of-frame sequences left 2,204,828 distinct TCRbeta sequences, an average of approximately 61,000 per individual. Each individual was scored according to the count of roughly 160 previously reported CMV-associated TCRbeta sequences and the total productive distinct TCRbeta count. A beta-binomial model was reimplemented in Python, and random forests from scikit-learn, run with default parameters, were trained on data from the US cohort. Classifier performance on the Belgian cohort was summarized as median AUC with percentile confidence intervals calculated over 10,000 bootstrap iterations. The table comes from immuneACCESS by way of TCRdb, which keeps in-frame sequences with V and J called. Part of the clones is missing from these tables; in studies checked, under half for an unresolved V gene and the rest for unknown reasons. V and J calls and clone size are as listed in that table; D and trimming were resolved from the DNA. In this sample the table shows about 92,000 clones, 80% of which occur a single time. Roughly 4% of the sample is in the top ten clones.

Overall results and qualifications from the work: Among the 150 to 200 previously reported CMV-associated TCRbeta sequences, approximately 70 showed up in the CD4+ memory repertoires, with each one found in between one and five individuals. On the Belgian cohort, the classifier based on the original framework reached a median bootstrapped AUC of approximately 0.95, with a 95% CI of 0.76-1.00. The results were interpreted as suggesting that the CMV-associated TCR signature is mostly present in the CD4+ memory repertoire. For CMV serostatus prediction, a median bootstrapped AUC of 0.95 was reached with the original framework, and a median bootstrapped AUC of approximately 0.89 was reached with a US-trained random forest. Unlike the original study, which covered naive and memory CD4+ and CD8+ populations, the Belgian study sequenced only CD4+CD45RO+ memory cells.

This clone appeared a single time. Its antigen is still unknown. Within one base of it there is no much larger clone, and no base qualities were kept. Sequencing used memory CD4+ T cells from blood. The clonotype was recovered from an adult in good health and CMV-seropositive.

The DNA is TGCAGCGTTGAGGAAGGACTAGCGGGAGGGTATCAAGAGACCCAGTACTTC. Translated, this gives CSVEEGLAGGYQETQYF. The rearranged segments are TRBV29-1 and TRBJ2-5; 15 bases in the middle match TRBD2. Taken from the germline V gene, the CDR1 and CDR2 loops are SQVTM and ANQGSEA. The germline V end is reduced by 3 bases and the J end by 2 bases; junction bases left unmatched: 7. Measured from the cysteine to the phenylalanine, the CDR3 is 17 residues long. Only CDR3 DNA remains: 51 bases, in frame from the first base. The variable domain in full, with residues beyond the CDR3 obtained from the reference TRBV29-1 and TRBJ2-5 genes, is SAVISQKPSRDICQRGTSLTIQCQVDSQVTMMFWYRQQPGQSLTLIATANQGSEATYESGFVIDKFPISRPNLTFSTLTVSNMSPEDSSIYLCSVEEGLAGGYQETQYFGPGTRLLVL.